Only a few counts were recorded for the clone carrying this T cell receptor beta chain. Its antigen is unknown. This sample is drawn from a study of blood T cells in healthy people across ages. Findings and caveats of the study: Versus aged donors, long-lived donors had higher diversity and more naive CD4+ cells.

The CDR3 contains 15 residues. CDR1 is SGHVS and CDR2 is FQNEAQ in the germline V gene. Trimming stripped 3 bases from V and 0 bases from J, with 6 bases between. Primed by a sample-barcoded 5' primer and a J-beta primer mix, a second PCR proceeded for about 7 to 11 cycles. Every single cDNA molecule received a tag from a template-switch adaptor with 12 random nucleotides. TCRdb ran MiXCR on the 5' RACE reads and lists one entry per CDR3 protein. The repertoire has about 970,000 distinct CDR3 sequences, 51% of them found once; the top ten carry 20% to 25%. For every donor, a draw yielded roughly 10 milliliters of peripheral blood.

The specimen was blood. This chain uses TRBV7-8 with TRBJ2-6; D is unresolved. The receptor comes from a woman aged 55-75 years in good health. This chain's CDR3 is CASSFARSGANVLTF. CDR3 DNA sequence: TGTGCCAGCAGCTTTGCGCGCTCTGGGGCCAACGTCCTGACTTTC.